The rows below give T cell receptor beta chains drawn from one sample of a study of CD8 T cells in ankylosing spondylitis. TCRdb redid the calling of the 5' RACE reads with MiXCR, one entry per CDR3 protein. Among approximately 150,000 distinct CDR3 sequences listed, roughly 30% were seen once. Material for sequencing was synovial fluid, either unsorted or a sorted T cell fraction (not recorded which). The receptors derive from a male donor with ankylosing spondylitis. The CDR3 runs from the conserved cysteine through the conserved F or W. D genes are given only for firm matches. Size is stated for part of the rows, as once, few or many counts, or as a class when the clone is expanded.

DNA	CDR3	length	V	size	D	J
TGCAGTGCTAGTGAGACAGGGCTCTCCTACGAGCAGTACTTC	CSASETGLSYEQYF	14	TRBV20-1	many	TRBD1	TRBJ2-7
TGCGCCAGCAGCCCTGGAGGGACAGGGGACCAAGAGACCCAGTACTTC	CASSPGGTGDQETQYF	16	TRBV5-1	-	TRBD1	TRBJ2-5
TGTGCCAGCAGCCAAGGACAGGGGTTTGGCTACACCTTC	CASSQGQGFGYTF	13	TRBV3-1	-	TRBD1	TRBJ1-2
TGTGCCAGTAGCATCGGGTACAATGTGAGATTAAATCAGCCCCAGCATTTT	CASSIGYNVRLNQPQHF	17	TRBV19	-	-	TRBJ1-5
TGTGCCAGCAGCACCGACAGGTTCCAGCCCCAGCATTTT	CASSTDRFQPQHF	13	TRBV2	many	-	TRBJ1-5
TGTGCCAGCAGCGCCGGCGGGCTGAGCACAGATACGCAGTATTTT	CASSAGGLSTDTQYF	15	TRBV9	-	-	TRBJ2-3
TGCGCCAGCAGCCGACCTGACAGGGAGGGCTATGGCTACACCTTC	CASSRPDREGYGYTF	15	TRBV4-1	-	TRBD1	TRBJ1-2
TGTGCCAGCAGCACCTCCCCTGGAGGCAGCAACACTGAAGCTTTCTTT	CASSTSPGGSNTEAFF	16	TRBV7-9	many	-	TRBJ1-1
TGTGCCAGCAATTTTGGTGTGGAGGGCGGGACTGAAGCTTTCTTT	CASNFGVEGGTEAFF	15	TRBV12-3/TRBV12-4	medium-sized	-	TRBJ1-1
TGTGCCAGCAGTTCAAGACAGTTCTCAGGGGGGACCTTC	CASSSRQFSGGTF	13	TRBV12-3/TRBV12-4	-	TRBD1	TRBJ1-2
TGTGCCAGCGGCGGACAGTTTAATGAAAAACTGTTTTTT	CASGGQFNEKLFF	13	TRBV2	many	-	TRBJ1-4
TGTGCCAGCAGCTTGACGGACAGCACCTACGAGCAGTACTTC	CASSLTDSTYEQYF	14	TRBV11-2	-	-	TRBJ2-7
TGTGCCAGCAGCAAGGGGCGGGAGGGCTACGAGCAGTACTTC	CASSKGREGYEQYF	14	TRBV7-2	few	TRBD2	TRBJ2-7
TGTGCCAGCAGGAGGACAGGGGACGCTACTGAAGCTTTCTTT	CASRRTGDATEAFF	14	TRBV6-1	-	TRBD1	TRBJ1-1
TGTGCCAGCAGCTTTAGTATAGGGGCCCGGGATCAGCCCCAGCATTTT	CASSFSIGARDQPQHF	16	TRBV7-9	few	-	TRBJ1-5
TGTGCCAGCAGCTCGACCTGGGTGGGACAGCCCCAGCATTTT	CASSSTWVGQPQHF	14	TRBV5-5	few	-	TRBJ1-5
TGTGCCAGCAGCTTACTACCCACAGCGAACACTGAAGCTTTCTTT	CASSLLPTANTEAFF	15	TRBV7-3	few	-	TRBJ1-1
TGTGCCAGCAGCAGAAACTCGGGACAGGGGTCCCCTTACGAGCAGTACTTC	CASSRNSGQGSPYEQYF	17	TRBV7-2	few	TRBD1	TRBJ2-7
TGCGCCAGCAGCTTTACGGGACTAGCGGAAAATGAGCAGTTCTTC	CASSFTGLAENEQFF	15	TRBV5-1	-	TRBD2	TRBJ2-1
TGTGCCAGCAGCTCGATCCTAAACAGGAGGGGAGGATCGAACACTGAAGCTTTCTTT	CASSSILNRRGGSNTEAFF	19	TRBV11-1	-	-	TRBJ1-1
TGTGCCAGCTCACCCGCGGGACTGACAACTAATGAAAAACTGTTTTTT	CASSPAGLTTNEKLFF	16	TRBV18	few	-	TRBJ1-4
TGCAGTGCTAGTACAGGGGGCAATCCGAGCACTGAAGCTTTCTTT	CSASTGGNPSTEAFF	15	TRBV20-1	-	TRBD1	TRBJ1-1
TGTGCCAGCAGCACGATCAGGGACCCACCTCCCTACGAGCAGTACTTC	CASSTIRDPPPYEQYF	16	TRBV6-2/TRBV6-3	-	-	TRBJ2-7
TGCGCCAGCAGCTTAACAGGGCTGTACGAGCAGTACTTC	CASSLTGLYEQYF	13	TRBV5-1	few	-	TRBJ2-7
TGTGCCAGCAGCTCCACAGGGGGGAATTCACCCCTCCACTTT	CASSSTGGNSPLHF	14	TRBV7-9	-	TRBD1	TRBJ1-6
TGCGCCAGCAGCTTGGAGGCCAGGGGTTACGAGCAGTACTTC	CASSLEARGYEQYF	14	TRBV5-1	-	-	TRBJ2-7
TGTGCCAGCAGCGTAGGGGCAGGCTCGAACACCGGGGAGCTGTTTTTT	CASSVGAGSNTGELFF	16	TRBV9	once	-	TRBJ2-2
TGTGCCAGCAGTACCACGGGGGCTCGGACTGAAGCTTTCTTT	CASSTTGARTEAFF	14	TRBV28	few	-	TRBJ1-1
TGTGCCAGCAGCCCCCGGTATCAGTTTTCCTACGAGCAGTACTTC	CASSPRYQFSYEQYF	15	TRBV6-1	few	-	TRBJ2-7
TGCAGTGCTAGTGGGGCAGAGAGCTCTGGAAACACCATATATTTT	CSASGAESSGNTIYF	15	TRBV20-1	many	-	TRBJ1-3
TGCAGTGCTAAGACCCCCAGGGCCTGGGACTACGAGCAGTACTTC	CSAKTPRAWDYEQYF	15	TRBV20-1	-	-	TRBJ2-7
TGCGCCAGCAGCTTTACTCGGGAGACCCAGTACTTC	CASSFTRETQYF	12	TRBV5-1	many	-	TRBJ2-5
TGTGCCAGCAGTGCACCCGACGGATACGGGTTAGCTTTCTTT	CASSAPDGYGLAFF	14	TRBV28	-	-	TRBJ1-1
TGTGCCAGCAGTGGGTCAGGTTTCTACACTGAAGCTTTCTTT	CASSGSGFYTEAFF	14	TRBV2	-	-	TRBJ1-1
TGTGCCAGCAGCCAAACCTCGGGGATAACTAATGAAAAACTGTTTTTT	CASSQTSGITNEKLFF	16	TRBV13	medium-sized	-	TRBJ1-4
TGCGCCAGCAGCTTGTTGGGACAGGGGTACAATGAGCAGTTCTTC	CASSLLGQGYNEQFF	15	TRBV5-1	many	TRBD1	TRBJ2-1
TGTGCCAGCAGTTACCAAAGACAGTTAGGGACTAGCGGGAGGGCTAGCAATGAGCAGTTCTTC	CASSYQRQLGTSGRASNEQFF	21	TRBV6-2/TRBV6-3	-	TRBD2	TRBJ2-1
TGTGCCAGCAGTGAGGCAGCTAATTCACCCCTCCACTTT	CASSEAANSPLHF	13	TRBV2	-	-	TRBJ1-6
TGTGCCAGCAAGGGAGCTAGCTCCTACAATGAGCAGTTCTTC	CASKGASSYNEQFF	14	TRBV7-2	-	-	TRBJ2-1
TGTGCCAGCTCAACCACCCGGGAGGCCTACGAGCAGTACTTC	CASSTTREAYEQYF	14	TRBV18	few	TRBD2	TRBJ2-7
TGTGCCAGTAGTTTTCAGGGGGTAGCGTACAATGAGCAGTTCTTC	CASSFQGVAYNEQFF	15	TRBV19	many	TRBD1	TRBJ2-1
TGTGCCAGCAGAGCAGGGGGCGAAGTCCACGAGCAGTACTTC	CASRAGGEVHEQYF	14	TRBV2	-	TRBD1	TRBJ2-7
TGTGCCAGCTGCAAGGGGTGGAACACCGGGGAGCTGTTTTTT	CASCKGWNTGELFF	14	TRBV12-3/TRBV12-4	-	-	TRBJ2-2
TGTGCCAGCAGCTTAGAGCTAGCGGGAGCTCGGACCGGGGAGCTGTTTTTT	CASSLELAGARTGELFF	17	TRBV11-3	-	TRBD2	TRBJ2-2
TGTGCCAGCAGTTTTTGGAGACAGGGCTATAATTCACCCATCCACTTT	CASSFWRQGYNSPIHF	16	TRBV12-3/TRBV12-4	-	TRBD1	TRBJ1-6